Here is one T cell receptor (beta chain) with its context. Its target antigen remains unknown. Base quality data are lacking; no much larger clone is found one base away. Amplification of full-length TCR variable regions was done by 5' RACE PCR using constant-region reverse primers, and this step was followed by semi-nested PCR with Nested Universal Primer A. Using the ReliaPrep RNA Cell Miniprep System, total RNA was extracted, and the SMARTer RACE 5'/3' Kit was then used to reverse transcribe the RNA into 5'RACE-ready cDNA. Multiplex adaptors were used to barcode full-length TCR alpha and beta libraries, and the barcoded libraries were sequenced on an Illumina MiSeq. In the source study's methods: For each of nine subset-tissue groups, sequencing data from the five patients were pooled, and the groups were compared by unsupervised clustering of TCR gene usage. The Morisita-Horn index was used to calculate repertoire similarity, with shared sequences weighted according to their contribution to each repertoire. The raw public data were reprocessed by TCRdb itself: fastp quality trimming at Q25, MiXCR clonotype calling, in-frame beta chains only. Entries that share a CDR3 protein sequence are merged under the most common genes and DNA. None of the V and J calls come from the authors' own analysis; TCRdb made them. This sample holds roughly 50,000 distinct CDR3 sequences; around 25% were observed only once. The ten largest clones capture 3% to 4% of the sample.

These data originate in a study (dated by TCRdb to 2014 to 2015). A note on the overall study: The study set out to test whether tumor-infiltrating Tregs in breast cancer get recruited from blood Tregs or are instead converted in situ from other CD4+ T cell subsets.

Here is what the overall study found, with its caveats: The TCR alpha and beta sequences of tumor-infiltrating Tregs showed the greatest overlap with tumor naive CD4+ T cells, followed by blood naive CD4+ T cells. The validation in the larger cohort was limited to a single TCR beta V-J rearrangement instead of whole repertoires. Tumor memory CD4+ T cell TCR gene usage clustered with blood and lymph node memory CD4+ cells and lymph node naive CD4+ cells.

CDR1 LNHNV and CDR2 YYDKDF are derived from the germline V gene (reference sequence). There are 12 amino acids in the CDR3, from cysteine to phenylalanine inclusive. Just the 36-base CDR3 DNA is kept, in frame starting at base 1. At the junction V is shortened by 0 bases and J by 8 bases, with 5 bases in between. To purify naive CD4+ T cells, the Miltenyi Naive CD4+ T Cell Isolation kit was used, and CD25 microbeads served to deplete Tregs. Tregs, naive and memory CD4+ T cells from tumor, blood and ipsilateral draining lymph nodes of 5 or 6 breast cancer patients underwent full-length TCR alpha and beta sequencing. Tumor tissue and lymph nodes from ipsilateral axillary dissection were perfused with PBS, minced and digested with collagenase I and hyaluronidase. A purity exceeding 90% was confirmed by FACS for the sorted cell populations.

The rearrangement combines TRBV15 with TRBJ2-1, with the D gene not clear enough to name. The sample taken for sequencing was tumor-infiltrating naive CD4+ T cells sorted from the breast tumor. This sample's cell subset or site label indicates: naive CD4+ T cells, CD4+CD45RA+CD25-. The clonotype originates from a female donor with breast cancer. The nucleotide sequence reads TGTGCCACCAGCAGAGATCTGGATGAGCAGTTCTTC. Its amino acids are CATSRDLDEQFF.